The sequence of this TCR beta chain was determined in a study of blood T cell repertoires in COVID-19. In the study overall: Samples representing acute and convalescent COVID-19 were sourced from the United States, Italy and Spain.

Here immunoSEQ multiplex PCR was the method, and the copy in TCRdb shows in-frame clones only, minus some. Here the sample spans tens of thousands of clones, approximately 89% being singletons. Germline V gene sequence: CDR1 LGHNA, CDR2 YNFKEQ. Losses at the gene ends were 7 bases for V and 3 bases for J; bases not matched to a gene: 16. The CDR3 consists of 17 residues. The J gene is TRBJ2-3, the V gene TRBV4-2; 7 bases agree with TRBD2. This sequence was found in a human donor in a cohort sampled during active COVID-19. The sample taken for sequencing was peripheral blood. The CDR3 bases are TGTGCCAGCAACGGGGCCCTGGGGGAGGGCCCGACAGATACGCAGTATTTT. Its translation is CASNGALGEGPTDTQYF.